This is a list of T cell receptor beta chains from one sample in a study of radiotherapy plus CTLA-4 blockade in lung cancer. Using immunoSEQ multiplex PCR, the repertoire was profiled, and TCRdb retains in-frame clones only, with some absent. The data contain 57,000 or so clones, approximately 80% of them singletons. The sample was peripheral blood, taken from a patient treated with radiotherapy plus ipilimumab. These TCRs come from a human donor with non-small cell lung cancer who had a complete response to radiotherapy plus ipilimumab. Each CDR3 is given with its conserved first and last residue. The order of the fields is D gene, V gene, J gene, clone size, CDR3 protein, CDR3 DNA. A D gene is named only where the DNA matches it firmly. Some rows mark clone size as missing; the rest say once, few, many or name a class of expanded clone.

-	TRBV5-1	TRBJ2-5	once	CASSREGSMETQYF	TGCGCCAGCAGTCGAGAGGGATCGATGGAGACCCAGTACTTC
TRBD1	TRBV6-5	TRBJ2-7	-	CASSSTGQLSYEQYF	TGTGCCAGCAGTTCGACAGGGCAACTCTCCTACGAGCAGTACTTC
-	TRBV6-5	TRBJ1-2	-	CASSYSSGGNYGYTF	TGTGCCAGCAGTTACTCGAGCGGGGGCAACTATGGCTACACCTTC
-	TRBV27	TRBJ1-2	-	CASSLGASPNYGYTF	TGTGCCAGCAGTTTGGGGGCATCCCCTAACTATGGCTACACCTTC
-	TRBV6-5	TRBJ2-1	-	CASGSGGAANNEQFF	TGTGCCAGCGGATCAGGGGGGGCGGCAAACAATGAGCAGTTCTTC
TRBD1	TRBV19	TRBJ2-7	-	CASRRTGTGGSYEQYF	TGTGCCAGTAGGCGAACCGGGACAGGGGGGTCCTACGAGCAGTACTTC
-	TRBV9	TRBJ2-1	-	CASSPGGYSYNEQFF	TGTGCCAGCAGCCCCGGAGGTTACTCCTACAATGAGCAGTTCTTC
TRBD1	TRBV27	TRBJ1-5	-	CASRLTGNNQPQHF	TGTGCCAGCAGGTTGACAGGGAACAATCAGCCCCAGCATTTT
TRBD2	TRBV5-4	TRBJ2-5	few	CASSLGAGVGQETQYF	TGTGCCAGCAGCTTGGGGGCGGGAGTCGGTCAAGAGACCCAGTACTTC
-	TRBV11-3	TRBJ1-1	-	CASSNNGQLNTEAFF	TGTGCCAGCAGCAACAATGGACAGTTGAACACTGAAGCTTTCTTT
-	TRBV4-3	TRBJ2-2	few	CASSQSGGASTGELFF	TGCGCCAGCAGCCAAAGCGGCGGAGCTTCCACCGGGGAGCTGTTTTTT
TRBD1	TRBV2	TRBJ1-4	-	CASNRDRVEKLFF	TGTGCCAGCAACCGGGACAGGGTAGAAAAACTGTTTTTT
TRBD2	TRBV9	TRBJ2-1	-	CASSPGLVASEQFF	TGTGCCAGCAGCCCCGGACTAGTCGCGAGTGAGCAGTTCTTC
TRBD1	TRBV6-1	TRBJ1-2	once	CASRGDREGYGYTF	TGTGCCAGCAGAGGGGACAGGGAGGGCTATGGCTACACCTTC
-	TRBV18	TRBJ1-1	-	CASSPRPGDTEAFF	TGTGCCAGCTCACCTAGACCGGGTGACACTGAAGCTTTCTTT
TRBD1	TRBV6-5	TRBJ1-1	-	CASKKTGGTEAFF	TGTGCCAGCAAAAAGACAGGGGGCACTGAAGCTTTCTTT
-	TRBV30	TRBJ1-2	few	CAWIWQEGGYTF	TGTGCCTGGATTTGGCAGGAGGGTGGCTACACCTTC
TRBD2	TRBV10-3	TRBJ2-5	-	CAISSGTSGGNQETQYF	TGTGCCATCAGCTCCGGGACTAGCGGGGGAAACCAAGAGACCCAGTACTTC
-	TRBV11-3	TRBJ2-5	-	CASSSRAETQYF	TGTGCCAGCAGCTCCCGTGCGGAGACCCAGTACTTC
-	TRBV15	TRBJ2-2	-	CATSRVGRTLNTGELFF	TGTGCCACCAGCAGAGTGGGGCGGACATTGAACACCGGGGAGCTGTTTTTT
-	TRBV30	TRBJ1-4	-	CAWGPSGMNGELFF	TGTGCCTGGGGGCCGAGTGGGATGAATGGGGAACTGTTTTTT
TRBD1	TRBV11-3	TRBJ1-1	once	CASSLEGTGWAPSNTEAFF	TGTGCCAGCAGCTTAGAGGGGACAGGGTGGGCCCCTTCCAACACTGAAGCTTTCTTT
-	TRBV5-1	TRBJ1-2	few	CASSLEGTEDYGYTF	TGCGCCAGCAGCCTTGAGGGAACAGAGGACTATGGCTACACCTTC
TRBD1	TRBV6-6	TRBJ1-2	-	CASRFGQGINYGYTF	TGTGCCAGCAGATTCGGACAGGGGATTAACTATGGCTACACCTTC
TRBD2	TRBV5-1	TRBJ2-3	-	CASSPTSGVGSDTQYF	TGCGCCAGCAGCCCCACAAGCGGGGTCGGGTCCGATACGCAGTATTTT
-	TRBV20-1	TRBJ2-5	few	CSASWGETQYF	TGCAGTGCTAGCTGGGGAGAGACCCAGTACTTC
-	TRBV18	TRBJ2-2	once	CASSPLQANTGELFF	TGTGCCAGCTCACCACTGCAGGCGAACACCGGGGAGCTGTTTTTT
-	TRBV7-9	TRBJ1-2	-	CASSLGEDWRGYTF	TGTGCCAGCAGCTTAGGCGAAGACTGGAGGGGCTACACCTTC
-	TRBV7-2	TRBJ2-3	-	CASSLYGIASTDTQYF	TGTGCCAGCAGCTTATATGGCATAGCGAGCACAGATACGCAGTATTTT
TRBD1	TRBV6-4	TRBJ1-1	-	CASSDSAGQGGTEAFF	TGTGCCAGCAGTGACTCGGCCGGACAGGGTGGTACTGAAGCTTTCTTT
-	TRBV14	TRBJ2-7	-	CASSQGRGLRRGEQYF	TGTGCCAGCAGCCAAGGGAGGGGCCTACGAAGGGGCGAGCAGTACTTC
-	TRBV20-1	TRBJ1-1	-	CSALGQGEAFF	TGCAGTGCCCTAGGACAAGGTGAAGCTTTCTTT
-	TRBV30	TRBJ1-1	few	CAWSGQRFTEAFF	TGTGCCTGGAGCGGACAGCGATTCACTGAAGCTTTCTTT
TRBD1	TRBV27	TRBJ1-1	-	CASSPWDRVNTEAFF	TGTGCCAGCAGTCCATGGGACAGGGTGAACACTGAAGCTTTCTTT
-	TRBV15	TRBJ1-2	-	CATSTTRRGYGYTF	TGTGCCACCAGCACTACCAGGCGAGGCTATGGCTACACCTTC
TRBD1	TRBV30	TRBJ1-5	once	CAWGDSLGNQPQHF	TGTGCCTGGGGGGACAGCCTAGGCAATCAGCCCCAGCATTTT
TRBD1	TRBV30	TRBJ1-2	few	CASYRDRARGVGGYTF	TGTGCCAGTTACCGGGACAGGGCTCGCGGAGTGGGAGGCTACACCTTC
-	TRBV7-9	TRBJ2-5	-	CASSSLGQKETQYF	TGTGCCAGCAGCTCACTAGGCCAAAAAGAGACCCAGTACTTC
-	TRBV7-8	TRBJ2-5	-	CASIAPTGLQETQYF	TGTGCCAGCATCGCACCGACAGGCCTCCAAGAGACCCAGTACTTC
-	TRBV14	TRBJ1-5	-	CASSQVPGRGQPQHF	TGTGCCAGCAGCCAGGTCCCGGGACGAGGGCAGCCCCAGCATTTT
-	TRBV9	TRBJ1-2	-	CASSLWDSGGYGYTF	TGTGCCAGCAGCCTGTGGGACTCGGGGGGATATGGCTACACCTTC
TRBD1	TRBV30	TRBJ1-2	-	CAWSTGDFRERGYTF	TGTGCCTGGAGTACAGGGGACTTCCGAGAGCGTGGCTACACCTTC
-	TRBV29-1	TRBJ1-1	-	CSVREGASAFF	TGCAGCGTCCGGGAGGGTGCGTCAGCTTTCTTT
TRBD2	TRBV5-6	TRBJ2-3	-	CASSARRLAGVDTQYF	TGTGCCAGCAGTGCGAGACGACTAGCGGGGGTAGATACGCAGTATTTT
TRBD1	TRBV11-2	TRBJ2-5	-	CASSLAGQGLQETQYF	TGTGCCAGCAGCTTAGCGGGACAGGGACTCCAAGAGACCCAGTACTTC
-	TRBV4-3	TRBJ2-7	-	CASSQGPGPLIYEQYF	TGCGCCAGCAGCCAAGGCCCCGGGCCCCTTATCTACGAGCAGTACTTC
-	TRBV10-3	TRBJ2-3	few	CAISPGLASTDTQYF	TGTGCCATCAGCCCAGGACTCGCCAGCACAGATACGCAGTATTTT
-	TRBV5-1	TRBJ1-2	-	CASSWKQGEEGYTF	TGCGCCAGCAGCTGGAAACAGGGAGAAGAAGGCTACACCTTC
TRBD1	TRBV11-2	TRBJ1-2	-	CASSSGRQGGGYTF	TGTGCCAGCAGCTCCGGTCGACAGGGCGGTGGCTACACCTTC
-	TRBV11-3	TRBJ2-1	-	CASSWLENEQFF	TGTGCCAGCAGCTGGCTAGAGAATGAGCAGTTCTTC
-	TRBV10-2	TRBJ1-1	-	CASKGSINTEAFF	TGCGCCAGCAAAGGGTCTATTAACACTGAAGCTTTCTTT
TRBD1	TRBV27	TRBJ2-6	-	CASSLGQVSGANVLTF	TGTGCCAGCAGTTTAGGACAGGTCTCTGGGGCCAACGTCCTGACTTTC
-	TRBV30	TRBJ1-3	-	CAWSVRGRGSGNTIYF	TGTGCCTGGTCCGTTAGGGGCAGGGGCTCTGGAAACACCATATATTTT
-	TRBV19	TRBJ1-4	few	CATQTDPLNGEKLFF	TGTGCCACCCAAACGGACCCTCTAAACGGCGAAAAACTGTTTTTT
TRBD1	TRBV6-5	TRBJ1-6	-	CASSEIRGSSPLHF	TGTGCCAGCAGTGAAATCAGGGGGAGTTCACCCCTCCACTTT
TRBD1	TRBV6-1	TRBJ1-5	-	CASRGAGGIVQPQHF	TGTGCCAGCAGAGGGGCAGGGGGTATTGTTCAGCCCCAGCATTTT
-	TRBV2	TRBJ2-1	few	CASKSGFRGRQFF	TGTGCCAGCAAGTCAGGATTCCGCGGTAGGCAGTTCTTC
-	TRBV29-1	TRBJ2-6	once	CSIPSGANVLTF	TGCAGCATTCCCTCCGGGGCCAACGTCCTGACTTTC
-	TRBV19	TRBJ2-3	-	CASKRRAGTDTQYF	TGTGCCAGTAAACGCAGGGCCGGCACAGATACGCAGTATTTT